The 27 T cell receptor beta chains reported below all come from one sample, sequenced in a study of blood T cell repertoires in COVID-19 (dated by TCRdb to the early 2020s). The library was obtained by the immunoSEQ multiplex PCR assay. The clones in this table, taken by TCRdb from immuneACCESS, are in-frame only. Not every clone is retained; where verified, under half of the shortfall comes from an unresolved V gene, and the cause of the rest is unknown. Across this sample there are hundreds of thousands of clones, with more than 75% seen only once. The top ten constitute 15% to 18% of the sample. Source material: PBMCs or T cells enriched from blood (not recorded which). The receptors stem from a man aged 18-30 years who had recovered from COVID-19.

The gene calls are TRBV24-1 and TRBJ2-3; 8 bases are shared with TRBD2. CDR3 size: 15 residues. J gave up 2 bases and V 4 bases, and 4 bases lay outside the gene matches. Germline CDR1 and CDR2: KGHDR and SFDVKD. The chain's CDR3 is CATSDAGGNTDTQYF. The DNA of the CDR3 is TGTGCCACCAGTGACGCGGGGGGAAACACAGATACGCAGTATTTT.

This chain joins TRBV12-5 and TRBJ1-5, with D possibly matching TRBD1 (6 bases). The CDR3 consists of 15 residues. V lost 1 base, J lost 4 bases, and 11 bases lay in between. Germline values: CDR1 LGHNT, CDR2 FRNRAP. This CDR3 reads CASGLEGGGNQPQHF. The CDR3 coding sequence is TGTGCTAGTGGTTTGGAAGGGGGGGGTAATCAGCCCCAGCATTTT.

This clone was seen once. The chain couples TRBV28 to TRBJ1-5; no firm D call. This CDR3 has 13 residues. The V end was cut by 6 bases, the J end by 7 bases, with 13 bases between. Germline CDR1 MDHEN, CDR2 SYDVKM. DNA of the CDR3: TGTGCCAGCAGCTTTGGCCTTGGCCAGCCCCAGCATTTT. Protein product: CASSFGLGQPQHF. Drawing the rest from reference TRBV28 and TRBJ1-5, the complete variable domain is DVKVTQSSRYLVKRTGEKVFLECVQDMDHENMFWYRQDPGLGLRLIYFSYDVKMKEKGDIPEGYSVSREKKERFSLILESASTNQTSMYLCASSFGLGQPQHFGDGTRLSIL.

The V and J genes are TRBV7-2 and TRBJ2-5, with D maybe TRBD2 (6 bases). Looked up from germline, CDR1 is SGHTA and CDR2 is FQGNSA. CDR3 length equals 15 residues. The germline V and J ends were trimmed by 7 bases and 5 bases, with 20 bases remaining between them. The CDR3 loop reads CASTAPGVYGETQYF. The CDR3 DNA sequence: TGTGCCAGCACGGCTCCGGGAGTCTACGGGGAGACCCAGTACTTC.

The CDR3 DNA reads as TGCGCCAGCAGACAACAGGGGAGTGAGCAGTTCTTC. Encoded protein: CASRQQGSEQFF. This rearrangement joins TRBV4-1 to TRBJ2-1, with TRBD1 identical over 7 bases. The junction had 5 bases not matched to a gene; V was cut back by 6 bases and J by 9 bases. In germline, CDR1 is MGHRA, CDR2 YSYEKL. The CDR3 has 12 amino acids.

The V gene is TRBV6-5, the J gene TRBJ1-5; 7 bases are shared with TRBD1. The CDR3 totals 13 residues. CDR1 is MNHEY and CDR2 is SVGAGI in the germline V gene. V was pared by 7 bases and J by 4 bases, with 4 bases of the junction left unmatched. The CDR3 nucleotides read TGTGCCAGCATCCCGACAGGGAATCAGCCCCAGCATTTT. It encodes CASIPTGNQPQHF.

The chain is built from TRBV27 and TRBJ1-4; TRBD1 matches 8 bases. The length of the CDR3 is 15 residues. Germline V CDR1 and CDR2: MNHEY, SMNVEV (reference sequence). The CDR3 nucleotides are TGTGCTACCTCCTCCGGGACAGGACTTAATGAAAAACTGTTTTTT. As protein: CATSSGTGLNEKLFF.

A few counts support this clone. The chain carries TRBV29-1 and TRBJ1-2; tentative D call: TRBD1 (5 bases). V gave up 4 bases and J gave up 3 bases, with 18 bases separating them. In germline, CDR1 is SQVTM, CDR2 ANQGSEA. This CDR3 spans 15 amino acids. The CDR3 reads CSVGWSGDYDYGYTF. For the CDR3, the DNA is TGCAGCGTTGGGTGGTCGGGGGATTATGACTATGGCTACACCTTC.

The chain recombines TRBV11-2 with TRBJ2-1; 16 bases align to TRBD2. This CDR3 comprises 18 residues. J gave up 15 bases and V 5 bases, and 19 bases lay outside the gene matches. Germline V gene data show CDR1 as SGHAT and CDR2 as FQNNGV. The CDR3 DNA reads TGTGCCAGCAGCGCGCACACGTCCGTGGGACTAGCGGGGGGGCAGGTGTTCTTC. This codes for CASSAHTSVGLAGGQVFF.

V usage is TRBV30 and J usage is TRBJ1-5, with D perhaps matching TRBD1 (5 bases). The CDR3 contains 13 residues. V lost 1 base and J 9 bases, leaving 13 bases between the germline ends. CDR1 is GTSNPN, CDR2 SVGIG, per germline (reference sequence). DNA of the CDR3: TGTGCCTGGAGTGGACAGACCTGGGGGCCCCAGCATTTT. Translating gives CAWSGQTWGPQHF.

The V and J genes are TRBV2 and TRBJ2-2, with TRBD2 matching 8 bases. CDR3 size: 15 residues. Per the germline V gene, CDR1 is SNHLY and CDR2 is FYNNEI. The V gene end was trimmed by 5 bases and the J gene end by 4 bases; junction bases not matched to a gene: 6. The CDR3 bases are TGTGCCAGCAGTTTTAGCGGGAAGGCCACCGGGGAGCTGTTTTTT. This codes for CASSFSGKATGELFF.

This chain joins TRBV6-1 and TRBJ1-6, with D unclear. V was cut by 4 bases and J by 10 bases, with 14 bases left in between. Germline V gives CDR1 MNHNS, CDR2 SASEGT. The CDR3 is 14 residues long. The CDR3 is CASSGYGGSSPLHF. CDR3 coding DNA: TGTGCCAGCAGTGGCTATGGCGGGAGCTCACCCCTCCACTTT.

CDR3 protein: CASSYSIMPGDEQFF. CDR3 DNA: TGTGCCAGCAGTTACTCGATTATGCCGGGGGATGAGCAGTTCTTC. V usage is TRBV6-5 and J usage is TRBJ2-1; TRBD2 is a possible D gene (6 bases). This CDR3 has 15 residues. From germline, CDR1 is MNHEY and CDR2 SVGAGI. V was pared by 0 bases and J by 8 bases, with 14 bases between.

This sequence joins TRBV19 and TRBJ2-3; 7 nucleotides agree with TRBD2. Germline V gene data show CDR1 as LNHDA and CDR2 as SQIVND (reference sequence). The CDR3 contains 14 residues. V lost 5 bases and J lost 0; bases outside the gene matches: 2. The CDR3 nucleotides read TGTGCCAGTAGTGGGGGGGAGAGCACAGATACGCAGTATTTT. Translating gives CASSGGESTDTQYF.

The gene calls are TRBV3-1 (or the pseudogene TRBV3-2) and TRBJ1-1; D ambiguous. CDR1 and CDR2 from the germline V gene are LGHDT and YNNKEL (reference sequence). This CDR3 has 17 amino acids. Trimming took off 0 bases at V and 1 base at J, with 15 bases between the two ends. The CDR3 nucleotides are TGTGCCAGCAGCCAAGATCCCAGATGGGAGGAGAACACTGAAGCTTTCTTT. Protein: CASSQDPRWEENTEAFF.

In this sample, this clone turned up once. V gene TRBV5-4 combines with J gene TRBJ2-3; 9 positions match TRBD1. The CDR3 loop spans 16 amino acids. The germline gives CDR1 SGHNT, CDR2 YYREEE (reference sequence). V shed 0 bases, J shed 5 bases, and the junction held 7 bases outside the gene matches. This CDR3 reads CASSLAGDRAGDTQYF. CDR3 in DNA: TGTGCCAGCAGCTTGGCCGGGGACAGGGCCGGAGATACGCAGTATTTT.

This rearrangement joins TRBV10-3 to TRBJ2-2; D gene ambiguous. V was pared by 6 bases and J by 6 bases, with 8 bases between. The CDR3 runs to 12 residues. Germline assignment: CDR1 ENHRY and CDR2 SYGVKD. The CDR3 is CAIRRTSGELFF. CDR3 nucleotide sequence: TGTGCCATCAGGCGCACTTCCGGGGAGCTGTTTTTT.

The chain recombines TRBV7-2 with TRBJ2-2; 7 nucleotides agree with TRBD1. V dropped 6 bases and J dropped 1; count of bases not matched to a gene: 2. The CDR3 is 14 amino acids. Germline values: CDR1 SGHTA, CDR2 FQGNSA. DNA for the CDR3: TGTGCCAGCAGGCGACAGGGGAACACCGGGGAGCTGTTTTTT. It yields the protein CASRRQGNTGELFF.

The genes are TRBV11-2 and TRBJ1-2; 7 bases agree with TRBD1. The V and J ends lost 4 bases and 3 bases, in that order; junction bases with no gene match: 11. Per the germline V gene, CDR1 is SGHAT and CDR2 is FQNNGV. The CDR3 is 16 residues long. The DNA of the CDR3 is TGTGCCAGCAGCTCCCTGGACAGGTCTAAAGACTATGGCTACACCTTC. This gives the protein CASSSLDRSKDYGYTF.

As DNA, the CDR3 is TGTGCCAGTAGTTCAGCTCCGGGACAGAGGAGGGAAAAACTGTTTTTT. This codes for CASSSAPGQRREKLFF. V usage is TRBV19 and J usage is TRBJ1-4; 7 nucleotides align to TRBD1. The V and J ends lost 5 bases and 8 bases, in that order; junction bases with no gene match: 14. The CDR3 is made up of 16 amino acids. CDR1 LNHDA and CDR2 SQIVND come from the germline V gene (reference sequence).

This clone came up once. This chain connects TRBV10-1 to TRBJ2-1, with 11 bases identical to TRBD2. Germline V gene data show CDR1 as WNHNN and CDR2 as SYGVQD (reference sequence). The CDR3 length is 17 residues. Germline trimming cut 4 bases from V and 2 bases from J; bases unmatched to any gene: 7. The CDR3 DNA reads TGCGCCAGCAGTGGTCCCATACTAGCGGGAGCCTACAATGAGCAGTTCTTC. It specifies CASSGPILAGAYNEQFF.

The chain couples TRBV18 to TRBJ2-3; 9 positions agree with TRBD2. The V gene end was trimmed by 6 bases and the J gene end by 0 bases; junction bases not matched to a gene: 7. Germline CDR1 KGHSH, CDR2 LQKENI. CDR3 length: 16 amino acids. The CDR3 sequence: CASSPLAGLSTDTQYF. The CDR3 coding sequence is TGTGCCAGCTCCCCCCTAGCGGGACTAAGCACAGATACGCAGTATTTT.

The rearrangement uses TRBV4-1 and TRBJ2-3; D is ambiguous. Between the trimmed V and J ends, which lost 4 bases and 6 bases, there was a span of 17 bases. CDR3 length: 15 residues. Germline assignment: CDR1 MGHRA and CDR2 YSYEKL. The CDR3: CASSPGVVEVDTQYF. The CDR3 DNA is TGCGCCAGCAGCCCCGGTGTGGTAGAGGTGGATACGCAGTATTTT.

This rearrangement joins TRBV7-9 to TRBJ2-5; the D is unclear. This CDR3 region has 15 residues. Germline V lookup: CDR1 SEHNR, CDR2 FQNEAQ (reference sequence). V lost 5 bases and J 9 bases, leaving 22 bases between the germline ends. CDR3 bases: TGTGCCAGCAGCCAGCGACCATCCTCGAGGTCGGCCCAGTACTTC. Amino acid sequence: CASSQRPSSRSAQYF.

This chain links TRBV13 with TRBJ2-2; 8 bases are a match to TRBD2. Germline V CDR1 and CDR2: PRHDT, FYEKMQ (reference sequence). Trimming cost V 3 bases and J 5 bases; bases outside gene matches: 5. CDR3 length equals 15 residues. CDR3 residues: CASSFPAGETGELFF. In nucleotides, the CDR3 is TGTGCCAGCAGCTTTCCAGCGGGGGAGACCGGGGAGCTGTTTTTT.

The V call is TRBV20-1, the J call TRBJ2-5; 9 positions match TRBD2. Germline CDR1 reads DFQATT; CDR2 reads SNEGSKA (reference sequence). CDR3 length: 16 residues. Losses at the gene ends were 3 bases for V and 5 bases for J; bases not matched to a gene: 13. For the CDR3, the DNA is TGCAGTGCTAGTACCCCCGGGACTAGCATTGACGAGACCCAGTACTTC. This gives the protein CSASTPGTSIDETQYF.

The chain couples TRBV6-5 to TRBJ1-5; TRBD1 matches at 7 bases. Per germline, CDR1 MNHEY and CDR2 SVGAGI. The CDR3 consists of 13 residues. V lost 6 bases and J lost 9; bases outside the gene matches: 8. CDR3 coding DNA: TGTGCCAGCAGAGACAGGGTCGTGGGGCCCCAGCATTTT. Residues: CASRDRVVGPQHF.